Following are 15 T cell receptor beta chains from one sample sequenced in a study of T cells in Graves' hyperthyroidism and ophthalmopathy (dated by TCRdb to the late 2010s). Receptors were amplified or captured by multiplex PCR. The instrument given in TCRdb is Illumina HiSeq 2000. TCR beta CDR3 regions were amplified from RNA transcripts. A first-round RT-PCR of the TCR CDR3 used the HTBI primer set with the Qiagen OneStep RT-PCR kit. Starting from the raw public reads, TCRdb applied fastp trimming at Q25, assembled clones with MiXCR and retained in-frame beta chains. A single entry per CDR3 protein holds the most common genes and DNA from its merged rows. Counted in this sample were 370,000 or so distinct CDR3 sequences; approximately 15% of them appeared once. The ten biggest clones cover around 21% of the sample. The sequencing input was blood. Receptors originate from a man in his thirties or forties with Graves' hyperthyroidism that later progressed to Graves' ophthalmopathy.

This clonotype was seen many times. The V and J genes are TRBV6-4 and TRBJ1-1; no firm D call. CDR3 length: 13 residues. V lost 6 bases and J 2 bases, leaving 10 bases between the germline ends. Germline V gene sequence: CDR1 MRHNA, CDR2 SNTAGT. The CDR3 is CASSRDVNTEAFF. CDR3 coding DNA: TGTGCCAGCAGCCGAGACGTCAACACTGAAGCTTTCTTT.

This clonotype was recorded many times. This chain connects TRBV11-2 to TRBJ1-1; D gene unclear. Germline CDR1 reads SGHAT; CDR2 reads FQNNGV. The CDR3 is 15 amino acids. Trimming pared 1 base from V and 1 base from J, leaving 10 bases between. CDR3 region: CASSLGPTWNTEAFF. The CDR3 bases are TGTGCCAGCAGCTTAGGACCGACGTGGAACACTGAAGCTTTCTTT. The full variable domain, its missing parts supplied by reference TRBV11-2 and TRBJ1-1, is EAGVAQSPRYKIIEKRQSVAFWCNPISGHATLYWYQQILGQGPKLLIQFQNNGVVDDSQLPKDRFSAERLKGVDSTLKIQPAKLEDSAVYLCASSLGPTWNTEAFFGQGTRLTVV.

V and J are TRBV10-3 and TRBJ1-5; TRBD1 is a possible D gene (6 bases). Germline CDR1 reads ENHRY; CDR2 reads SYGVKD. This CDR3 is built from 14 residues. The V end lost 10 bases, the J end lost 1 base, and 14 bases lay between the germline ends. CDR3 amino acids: CATTTGTSNQPQHF. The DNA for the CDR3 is TGTGCCACCACTACGGGGACAAGCAATCAGCCCCAGCATTTT.

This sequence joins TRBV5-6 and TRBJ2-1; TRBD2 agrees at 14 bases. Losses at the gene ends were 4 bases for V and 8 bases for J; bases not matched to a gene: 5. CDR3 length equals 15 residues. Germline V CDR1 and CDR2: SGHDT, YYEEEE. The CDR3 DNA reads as TGTGCCAGCAGCCCAGGGACTAGCGGGGGACATGAGCAGTTCTTC. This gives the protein CASSPGTSGGHEQFF.

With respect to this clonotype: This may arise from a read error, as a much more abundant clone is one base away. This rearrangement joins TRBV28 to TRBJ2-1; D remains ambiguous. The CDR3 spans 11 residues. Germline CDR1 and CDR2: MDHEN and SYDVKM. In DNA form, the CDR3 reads TGTGCCGGCAGTACTCCCAGGGAGCAGTTCTTC. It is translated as CAGSTPREQFF.

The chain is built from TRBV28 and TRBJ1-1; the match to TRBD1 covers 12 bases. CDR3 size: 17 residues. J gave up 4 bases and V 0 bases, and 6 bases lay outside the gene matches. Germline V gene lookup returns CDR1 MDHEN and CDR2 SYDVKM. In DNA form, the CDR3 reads TGTGCCAGCAGTTTATGGGGGCAGGGACAGGGGGCCACTGAAGCTTTCTTT. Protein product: CASSLWGQGQGATEAFF.

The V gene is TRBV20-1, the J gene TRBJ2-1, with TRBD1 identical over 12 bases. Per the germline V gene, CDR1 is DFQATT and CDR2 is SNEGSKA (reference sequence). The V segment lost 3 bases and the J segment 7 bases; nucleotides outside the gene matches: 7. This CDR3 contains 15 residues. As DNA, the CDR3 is TGCAGTGCTAGTCGGGACAGGGGGCGCAGGAATGAGCAGTTCTTC. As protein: CSASRDRGRRNEQFF.

CDR3 sequence: CASSSRAGPSGNTIYF. DNA of the CDR3: TGTGCCAGCAGCAGCCGGGCAGGCCCGTCTGGAAACACCATATATTTT. The rearrangement links TRBV5-8 to TRBJ1-3; D is uncertain. Germline CDR1 reads SGHTS; CDR2 reads YDEGEE. The CDR3 has 16 amino acids. Trimming took off 4 bases at V and 1 base at J, with 15 bases between the two ends.

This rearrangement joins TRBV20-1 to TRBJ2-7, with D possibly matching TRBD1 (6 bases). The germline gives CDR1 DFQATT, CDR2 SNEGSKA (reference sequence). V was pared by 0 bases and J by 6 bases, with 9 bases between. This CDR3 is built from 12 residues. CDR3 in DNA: TGCAGTGCTAGAGAGGTAGGGGGCGAGCAGTACTTC. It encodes CSAREVGGEQYF.

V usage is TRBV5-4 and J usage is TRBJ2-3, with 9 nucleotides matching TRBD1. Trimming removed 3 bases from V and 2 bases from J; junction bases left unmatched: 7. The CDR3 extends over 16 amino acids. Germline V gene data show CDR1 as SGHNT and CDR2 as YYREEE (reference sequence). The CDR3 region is CASSSGQGLPTDTQYF. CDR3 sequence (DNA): TGTGCCAGCAGCTCGGGACAGGGCCTCCCCACAGATACGCAGTATTTT.

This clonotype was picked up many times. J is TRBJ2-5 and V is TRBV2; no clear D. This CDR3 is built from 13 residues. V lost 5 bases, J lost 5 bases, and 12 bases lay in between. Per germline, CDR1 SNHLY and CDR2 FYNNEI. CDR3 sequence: CASSFRRQETQYF. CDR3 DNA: TGTGCCAGCAGTTTCCGAAGGCAGGAGACCCAGTACTTC.

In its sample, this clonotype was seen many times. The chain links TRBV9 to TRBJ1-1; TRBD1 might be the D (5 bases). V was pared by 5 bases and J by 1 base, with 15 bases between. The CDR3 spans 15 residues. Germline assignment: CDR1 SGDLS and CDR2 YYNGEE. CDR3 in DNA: TGTGCCAGCAGGTACCCGGGGCAGGAGAACACTGAAGCTTTCTTT. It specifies CASRYPGQENTEAFF. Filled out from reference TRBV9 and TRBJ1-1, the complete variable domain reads DSGVTQTPKHLITATGQRVTLRCSPRSGDLSVYWYQQSLDQGLQFLIQYYNGEERAKGNILERFSAQQFPDLHSELNLSSLELGDSALYFCASRYPGQENTEAFFGQGTRLTVV.

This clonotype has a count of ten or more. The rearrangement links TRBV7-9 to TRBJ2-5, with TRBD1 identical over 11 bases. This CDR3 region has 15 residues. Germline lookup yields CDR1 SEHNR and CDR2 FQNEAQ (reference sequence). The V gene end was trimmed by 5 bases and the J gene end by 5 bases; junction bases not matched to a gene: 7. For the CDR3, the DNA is TGTGCCAGCAGCACCTGGACAGGGGGCTACGAGACCCAGTACTTC. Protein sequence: CASSTWTGGYETQYF.

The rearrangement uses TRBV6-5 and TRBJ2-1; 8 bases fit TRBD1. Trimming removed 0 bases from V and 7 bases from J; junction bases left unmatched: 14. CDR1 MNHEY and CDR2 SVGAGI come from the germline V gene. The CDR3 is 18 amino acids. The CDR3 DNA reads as TGTGCCAGCAGTTACTCGGGACAGGTTCGGGCGGATAAGAATGAGCAGTTCTTC. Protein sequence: CASSYSGQVRADKNEQFF.

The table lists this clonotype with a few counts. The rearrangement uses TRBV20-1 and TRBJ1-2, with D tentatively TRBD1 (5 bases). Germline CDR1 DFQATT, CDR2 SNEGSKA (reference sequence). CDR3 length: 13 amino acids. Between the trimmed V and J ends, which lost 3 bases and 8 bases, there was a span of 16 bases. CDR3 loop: CSASYAGKEGYTF. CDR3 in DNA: TGCAGTGCTAGTTATGCAGGGAAGGAGGGCTACACCTTC.